The source of this TCR beta chain is a study of cytomegalovirus exposure and HLA in healthy donors. Use of 60 Vbeta and 13 Jbeta primers characterized the PCR. Here immunoSEQ multiplex PCR was the method, and the copy in TCRdb shows in-frame clones only, minus some. The table lists around 150,000 clones, 79% of them singletons, with under 8% in the top ten. Overall study findings and caveats: A later examination showed that TCR association rates differed by HLA locus, with DRB1 most and HLA-C fewest. In terms of immune exposure information, only CMV serostatus was available. Roughly uniform sequencing depth across donors was assumed, possibly incorrectly. Earlier results showed most TCR beta V segments being productive about 87% or about 30% of the time.

Germline lookup yields CDR1 MNHNY and CDR2 SVGAGI (reference sequence). Trimming pared 7 bases from V and 1 base from J, leaving 17 bases between. This CDR3 has 15 residues. As for this clone: Its matching antigen is unknown.

This clonotype originated in a man aged 45-60 years in good health and CMV-seropositive. Sequencing was done on a sample of PBMCs. The rearrangement links TRBV6-6 to TRBJ2-7; TRBD2 is a possible D gene (7 bases). Written as DNA, the CDR3 is TGTGCCAGCATTGGGGGGGGCGAGAGGTCCTACGAGCAGTACTTC. It translates to CASIGGGERSYEQYF.